The 2 T cell receptor beta chains below were found in one sample sequenced in a study of OX40 agonist ivuxolimab in advanced cancers. Some clones are missing from TCRdb's copy, which holds only in-frame ones; the method was immunoSEQ multiplex PCR. Among under 20,000 clones listed, 65% to 90% were seen once. The sequences come from CD4+ or CD8+ T cells sorted from blood, collected in a trial of the OX40 agonist ivuxolimab. The origin of the receptors is an adult with an advanced solid tumor such as melanoma, head and neck, liver or kidney cancer.

This rearrangement joins TRBV19 to TRBJ1-5; TRBD1 matches at 11 bases. This CDR3 is 15 amino acids long. CDR1 is LNHDA and CDR2 is SQIVND in the germline V gene (reference sequence). J was trimmed by 6 bases and V by 3 bases; bases with no gene match: 4. CDR3 loop: CASSMRTGGGQPQHF. In DNA form, the CDR3 reads TGTGCCAGTAGTATGAGGACAGGGGGCGGTCAGCCCCAGCATTTT.

This clone was seen a handful of times. The rearrangement joins TRBV5-1 to TRBJ2-6, with D possibly being TRBD1 (6 bases). V gave up 4 bases and J gave up 1 base, with 15 bases separating them. This CDR3 contains 17 residues. CDR1 and CDR2 from the germline V gene are SGHRS and YFSETQ. The CDR3 region is CASSLQPRGSGANVLTF. In nucleotides, the CDR3 is TGCGCCAGCAGCCTCCAACCCAGGGGTTCTGGGGCCAACGTCCTGACTTTC.